A single sample gave rise to the 23 T cell receptor beta chains below, sequenced in a study of T cells in Graves' hyperthyroidism and ophthalmopathy. Amplification of TCR beta CDR3 regions was performed using RNA transcripts as template. TCR CDR3 regions were first amplified by RT-PCR with HTBI primers. MiXCR was run by TCRdb on the multiplex PCR reads, yielding one entry per CDR3 protein. The profile shows 95,000 to 100,000 distinct CDR3 sequences, about 51% of them singletons. Source material: blood. The origin of the receptors is a woman in her thirties or forties with Graves' hyperthyroidism.

V is TRBV5-4 and J is TRBJ2-5; D could derive from TRBD1 or TRBD2 (6 bases each). The CDR3 contains 12 residues. Germline loops: CDR1 SGHNT, CDR2 YYREEE (reference sequence). Trimming cost V 2 bases and J 11 bases, with 13 bases left between them. Here the CDR3 reads CASSFGGGNQYF. CDR3 in DNA: TGTGCCAGCAGCTTTGGGGGCGGGAATCAGTACTTC.

The chain recombines TRBV2 with TRBJ1-5; tentatively, D is TRBD1 (5 bases). V shed 4 bases and J shed 7 bases, with 14 bases lying between them. CDR1 is SNHLY and CDR2 is FYNNEI in the germline V gene. The CDR3 runs 14 residues. This CDR3 reads CASSGERGRQPQHF. CDR3 DNA: TGTGCCAGCAGTGGGGAGCGGGGGAGGCAGCCCCAGCATTTT. Looking up the rest from reference TRBV2 and TRBJ1-5 gives the full variable domain: EPEVTQTPSHQVTQMGQEVILRCVPISNHLYFYWYRQILGQKVEFLVSFYNNEISEKSEIFDDQFSVERPDGSNFTLKIRSTKLEDSAMYFCASSGERGRQPQHFGDGTRLSIL.

This chain uses TRBV12-3 or TRBV12-4 with TRBJ1-4; D ambiguous. Trimming took off 3 bases at V and 8 bases at J, with 7 bases between the two ends. The CDR3 covers 12 residues. CDR3 residues: CASSFQREKLFF. DNA of the CDR3: TGTGCCAGCAGTTTCCAAAGGGAAAAACTGTTTTTT.

As for this clonotype: This may come from a read error, since a much larger clone is one base off. The chain uses TRBV2 and TRBJ1-4; weak D call: TRBD1 (5 bases). V was trimmed by 5 bases and J by 12 bases, leaving 31 bases between them. Looked up from germline, CDR1 is SNHLY and CDR2 is FYNNEI. The CDR3 covers 18 residues. CDR3 region: CASSYSYEEGLRDEELFF. CDR3 sequence (DNA): TGTGCCAGCAGTTACTCCTACGAGGAGGGTCTGAGGGACGAAGAACTGTTTTTT.

This clonotype was recorded many times. V and J are TRBV19 and TRBJ1-1; the D is unclear. V lost 2 bases and J lost 2, with 9 bases in between. Germline-derived CDR1 and CDR2 are LNHDA and SQIVND (reference sequence). The CDR3 loop spans 14 amino acids. The CDR3 region has the DNA TGTGCCAGTAGTATATCATCAGGAAACACTGAAGCTTTCTTT. Encoded protein: CASSISSGNTEAFF.

Concerning this clonotype itself: With a much larger clone just one base away, this may be a read error. This chain uses TRBV4-1 with TRBJ1-2; TRBD1 might be the D (5 bases). Looked up from germline, CDR1 is MGHRA and CDR2 is YSYEKL. The CDR3 sequence is 13 residues long. Deletions cut 0 bases from V and 8 bases from J, with 10 bases between. CDR3 DNA sequence: TGCGCCAGCAGCCAAGATGGGGGGTCCGGCTACACCTTC. This sequence encodes CASSQDGGSGYTF.

This clonotype was seen a handful of times. The chain links TRBV11-2 to TRBJ1-3; 8 positions match TRBD1. From germline, CDR1 is SGHAT and CDR2 FQNNGV. Losses at the gene ends were 8 bases for V and 7 bases for J; bases not matched to a gene: 7. The CDR3 spans 13 residues. CDR3 sequence reads: CASSAGGWNTIYF. As DNA, the CDR3 is TGTGCCAGCTCGGCAGGGGGCTGGAACACCATATATTTT.

This clonotype showed up many times. The germline gene is not matched at one end of the junction; a read error may be the cause. This chain joins TRBV7-9 and TRBJ2-7, with D hard to call. Germline-derived CDR1 and CDR2 are SEHNR and FQNEAQ (reference sequence). The CDR3 sequence is 12 residues long. CDR3 sequence reads: CASNLVSDEQYF. CDR3 in DNA: TGTGCCAGCAACTTAGTCTCCGACGAGCAGTACTTC.

The chain carries TRBV29-1 and TRBJ1-1; no clear D. Germline CDR1 is SQVTM and CDR2 is ANQGSEA. V shed 1 base and J shed 7 bases, with 13 bases lying between them. The CDR3 is made up of 13 amino acids. The CDR3 loop reads CSVEGAQTGEAFF. CDR3 DNA sequence: TGCAGCGTTGAAGGGGCTCAAACGGGTGAAGCTTTCTTT.

This clonotype occurred a few times. This chain uses TRBV12-3 or TRBV12-4 with TRBJ2-2; 10 bases match TRBD2. The CDR3 has 17 amino acids. The trim removed 2 bases at V and 5 bases at J, leaving 8 bases unmatched. The CDR3 reads CASSLSLAGVYTGELFF. The CDR3 region has the DNA TGTGCCAGCAGTTTAAGTCTAGCGGGAGTATATACCGGGGAGCTGTTTTTT.

As concerns this clonotype: A read error may be the cause here, since a much bigger clone is one base away. The chain uses TRBV19 and TRBJ2-5, with a tentative D call TRBD2 (5 bases). Per the germline V gene, CDR1 is LNHDA and CDR2 is SQIVND (reference sequence). The V end was cut by 11 bases, the J end by 5 bases, with 15 bases between. This CDR3 contains 12 residues. CDR3 nucleotides: TGTGCCGGCAGTTTATCGGGGGAGACCCAGTACTTC. This sequence encodes CAGSLSGETQYF. Full variable domain (missing parts from reference TRBV19 and TRBJ2-5): DGGITQSPKYLFRKEGQNVTLSCEQNLNHDAMYWYRQDPGQGLRLIYYSQIVNDFQKGDIAEGYSVSREKKESFPLTVTSAQKNPTAFYLCAGSLSGETQYFGPGTRLLVL.

Comment on this clonotype: The missing conserved phenylalanine or tryptophan at the end of this CDR3 makes a read error likely. No DNA is shown, since the ends of the CDR3 on it are uncertain; the CDR3 is the one TCRdb lists. The chain employs TRBV2 and TRBJ2-5; whether TRBD1, the table's D call, matches the DNA was not checked. The CDR3 is 14 residues long, ends included. Germline V gene data show CDR1 as SNHLY and CDR2 as FYNNEI. CDR3 protein: CASSYTGDGYTFGS.

CDR3 region: CSARTVGSGQETQYF. The CDR3 bases are TGCAGTGCTAGGACAGTCGGTAGCGGCCAAGAGACCCAGTACTTC. The chain recombines TRBV20-1 with TRBJ2-5, with D maybe TRBD2 (6 bases). V was shortened by 3 bases and J by 1 base, with 15 bases between the two germline ends. Germline V gene data show CDR1 as DFQATT and CDR2 as SNEGSKA (reference sequence). This CDR3 has 15 amino acids.

This clonotype has ten or more counts. The chain carries TRBV19 and TRBJ1-5, with 8 bases that match TRBD1. The CDR3 spans 18 residues. Trimming cost V 4 bases and J 2 bases; bases outside gene matches: 13. Germline V gene data show CDR1 as LNHDA and CDR2 as SQIVND (reference sequence). CDR3 residues: CASSRTIGQGTGNQPQHF. CDR3 in DNA: TGTGCCAGTAGTAGGACTATAGGACAGGGAACGGGCAATCAGCCCCAGCATTTT.

This clonotype was counted many times. V gene TRBV29-1 combines with J gene TRBJ2-7; D remains unclear. Per germline, CDR1 SQVTM and CDR2 ANQGSEA. V gave up 6 bases and J gave up 2 bases, with 11 bases separating them. This CDR3 is built from 12 residues. In DNA form, the CDR3 reads TGCAGCGTGAGGACCGGACCCTACGAGCAGTACTTC. Protein: CSVRTGPYEQYF.

The chain joins TRBV29-1 to TRBJ2-6, with TRBD1 matching over 7 bases. The CDR3 sequence is 15 residues long. V was clipped by 7 bases and J by 16 bases; unmatched bases: 22. CDR1 SQVTM and CDR2 ANQGSEA come from the germline V gene. The CDR3 coding sequence is TGCAGCGCCAGACCCGGGACAGACAACACCGGGGAGCTGACTTTC. Translation gives CSARPGTDNTGELTF.

J is TRBJ1-1 and V is TRBV5-1, with 7 bases that match TRBD1. CDR1 and CDR2 from the germline V gene are SGHRS and YFSETQ. V lost 4 bases to trimming and J lost 11 bases; unmatched junction nucleotides: 8. The CDR3 sequence is 12 residues long. CDR3 bases: TGCGCCAGCAGCCCCGGACAGGCTGGGGCTTTCTTT. It codes for CASSPGQAGAFF.

This CDR3 reads CASIGRIYYGYTF. CDR3 DNA sequence: TGTGCCAGCATCGGACGGATATACTATGGCTACACCTTC. V is TRBV2 and J is TRBJ1-2; D remains ambiguous. The V gene lost 7 bases and the J gene lost 3 bases, with 12 bases spanning the gap. The CDR3 runs to 13 residues. Germline V gene sequence: CDR1 SNHLY, CDR2 FYNNEI.

This chain joins TRBV29-1 and TRBJ2-6, with D perhaps given as TRBD1 or TRBD2 (5 bases each). Trimming shortened V by 6 bases and J by 4 bases, and 10 bases separated the two germline ends. CDR1 and CDR2 (germline): SQVTM, ANQGSEA. This CDR3 is 13 amino acids long. The CDR3: CSVIEGGANVLTF. CDR3 bases: TGCAGCGTAATTGAGGGGGGGGCCAACGTCCTGACTTTC. Looking up the rest from reference TRBV29-1 and TRBJ2-6 gives the full variable domain: SAVISQKPSRDICQRGTSLTIQCQVDSQVTMMFWYRQQPGQSLTLIATANQGSEATYESGFVIDKFPISRPNLTFSTLTVSNMSPEDSSIYLCSVIEGGANVLTFGAGSRLTVL.

This clonotype has a count of ten or more. This chain connects TRBV20-1 to TRBJ1-5, with D possibly being TRBD1 (5 bases). From germline, CDR1 is DFQATT and CDR2 SNEGSKA (reference sequence). Trimming cost V 5 bases and J 1 base, with 15 bases left between them. This CDR3 has 15 residues. The CDR3 region has the DNA TGCAGTGCTTCACCTAAGGGGAGGAGCAATCAGCCCCAGCATTTT. This gives the protein CSASPKGRSNQPQHF.

V and J are TRBV10-3 and TRBJ2-7, with TRBD1 matching 10 bases. This CDR3 is 14 amino acids long. The V gene's germline CDR1 is ENHRY and CDR2 SYGVKD. V shed 4 bases and J 2 bases; nucleotides not matched to a gene: 2. In DNA form, the CDR3 reads TGTGCCATCAGTGGGGGGACAGGGGCCTACGAGCAGTACTTC. Encoded protein: CAISGGTGAYEQYF.

This clonotype was detected many times. CDR3 sequence reads: CASSSWARGPYEQYF. CDR3 DNA sequence: TGTGCCAGCAGCTCGTGGGCCAGGGGGCCTTACGAGCAGTACTTC. This chain joins TRBV5-6 and TRBJ2-7, with TRBD1 identical over 8 bases. The CDR3 covers 15 residues. Germline CDR1 reads SGHDT; CDR2 reads YYEEEE. The V and J ends lost 3 bases and 4 bases, in that order; junction bases with no gene match: 9.

This clonotype was picked up many times. The chain employs TRBV28 and TRBJ1-3, with D unresolved. CDR3 length equals 13 residues. Looked up from germline, CDR1 is MDHEN and CDR2 is SYDVKM. The germline V and J ends were trimmed by 8 bases and 2 bases, with 10 bases remaining between them. CDR3 nucleotide sequence: TGTGCCAGCTCCGGTTGGGCTGGAAACACCATATATTTT. Translating gives CASSGWAGNTIYF.